This entry describes one T cell receptor beta chain. Its antigen remains unidentified. Trimming stripped 6 bases from V and 6 bases from J, with 20 bases between. The CDR3 has 15 residues. Germline V gene data show CDR1 as SGHAT and CDR2 as FQNNGV. This entry comes from a study of cytomegalovirus exposure and HLA in healthy donors. Study-level points and caveats: Solely CMV serostatus was available to characterize immune exposure.

A multiplex PCR was run with 60 Vbeta primers and 13 Jbeta primers. Using immunoSEQ multiplex PCR, the repertoire was profiled, and TCRdb retains in-frame clones only, with some absent. The table lists approximately 260,000 clones, 70% to 90% of them singletons. Sequenced: PBMCs. The gene calls are TRBV11-2 and TRBJ1-2; tentative D call: TRBD1 (6 bases). The source of this sequence is a woman aged 40 to 50 in good health and CMV-seropositive. CDR3 sequence reads: CASRKPGHRGNGYTF. The CDR3 DNA is TGTGCCAGCAGGAAACCGGGACACCGTGGAAATGGCTACACCTTC.